This record looks at one T cell receptor (beta chain) sequence and its context. Its specificity is unknown. This sample stems from a study of Ad26.COV2.S vaccination and SARS-CoV-2 variants. Whole-study results and caveats: There was a possibility that the TCR breadth and depth analyses underestimated total T cell responses.

The germline gives CDR1 SGHAT, CDR2 FQNNGV. V lost 1 base and J 3 bases, leaving 12 bases between the germline ends. This CDR3 comprises 15 residues. TCRdb keeps only in-frame clones here, not all; method: immunoSEQ multiplex PCR. The data show approximately 400,000 clones, 70% to 90% seen once. Treatment specified: 15 to 20 received Ad26.COV2.S at low or high dose, single or two shots; about 5 received placebo; per-sample allocation not given. Samples were taken on day 63 after the first vaccine or placebo injection. The sample here was peripheral blood, taken in a trial of Ad26.COV2.S vaccine versus placebo. The clonotype comes from a person between 18 and 65 years old who received the Ad26.COV2.S COVID-19 vaccine or a placebo. The chain combines TRBV11-2 with TRBJ2-5; D perhaps matches TRBD1 (6 bases). The CDR3 DNA sequence: TGTGCCAGCAGCTTAGCGGTAGCAGGGGAAGAGACCCAGTACTTC. Encoded protein: CASSLAVAGEETQYF.